This TCR beta chain was observed in a study of cytomegalovirus exposure and HLA in healthy donors. The primer mix had 60 Vbeta and 13 Jbeta primers. The method was immunoSEQ multiplex PCR; TCRdb's version includes in-frame clones alone and lacks a portion of them. The sample records about 160,000 clones, around four fifths being singletons. This CDR3 is 15 amino acids long. Germline CDR1 SGHAT, CDR2 FQDESV (reference sequence). V was clipped by 5 bases and J by 6 bases, with 19 bases between them. The TCR was taken from a man aged 45-60 years in good health and CMV-seropositive. V is TRBV11-1 and J is TRBJ1-2; possible D gene TRBD1, 6 bases. The specimen was PBMCs. The CDR3 here is CASSRPRGGVDGYTF. For the CDR3, the DNA is TGTGCCAGCAGCCGGCCAAGGGGGGGAGTAGATGGCTACACCTTC. The full variable domain, its missing parts supplied by reference TRBV11-1 and TRBJ1-2, is EAEVAQSPRYKITEKSQAVAFWCDPISGHATLYWYRQILGQGPELLVQFQDESVVDDSQLPKDRFSAERLKGVDSTLKIQPAELGDSAMYLCASSRPRGGVDGYTFGSGTRLTVV.